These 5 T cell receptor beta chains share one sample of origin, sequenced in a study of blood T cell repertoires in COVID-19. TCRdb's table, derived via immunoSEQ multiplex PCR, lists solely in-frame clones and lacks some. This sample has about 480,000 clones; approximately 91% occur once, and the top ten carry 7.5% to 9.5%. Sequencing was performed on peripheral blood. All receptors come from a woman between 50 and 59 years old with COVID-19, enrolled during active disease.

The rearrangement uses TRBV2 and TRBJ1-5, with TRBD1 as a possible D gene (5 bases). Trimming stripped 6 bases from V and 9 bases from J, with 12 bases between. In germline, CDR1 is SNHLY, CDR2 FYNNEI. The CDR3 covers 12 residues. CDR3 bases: TGTGCCAGCAGGCCAGGGTCCGGGCCCCAGCATTTT. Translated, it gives CASRPGSGPQHF.

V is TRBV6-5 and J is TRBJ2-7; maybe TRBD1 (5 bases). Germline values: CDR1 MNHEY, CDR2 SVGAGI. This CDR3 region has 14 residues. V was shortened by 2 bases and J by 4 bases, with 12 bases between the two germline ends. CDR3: CASSYKDKGYEQYF. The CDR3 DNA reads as TGTGCCAGCAGTTACAAGGACAAGGGGTACGAGCAGTACTTC.

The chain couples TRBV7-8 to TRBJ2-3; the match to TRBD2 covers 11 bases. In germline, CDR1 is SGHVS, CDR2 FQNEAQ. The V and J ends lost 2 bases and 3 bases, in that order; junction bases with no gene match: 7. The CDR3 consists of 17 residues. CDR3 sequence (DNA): TGTGCCAGCAGCTTACCGACTAGCGGGGCCTCGACAGATACGCAGTATTTT. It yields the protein CASSLPTSGASTDTQYF.

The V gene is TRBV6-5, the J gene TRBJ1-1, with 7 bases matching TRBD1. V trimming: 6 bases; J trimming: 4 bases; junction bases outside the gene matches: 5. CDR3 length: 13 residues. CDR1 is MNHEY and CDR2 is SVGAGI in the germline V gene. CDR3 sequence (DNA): TGTGCCAGCAGCTCGGACAGGATCACTGAAGCTTTCTTT. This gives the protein CASSSDRITEAFF.

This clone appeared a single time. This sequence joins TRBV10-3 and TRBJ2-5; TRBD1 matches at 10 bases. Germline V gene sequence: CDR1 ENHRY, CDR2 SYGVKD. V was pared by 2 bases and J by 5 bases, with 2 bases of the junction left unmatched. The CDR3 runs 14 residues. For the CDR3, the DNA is TGTGCCATCAGTGAGGGGACAGGGGAGGAGACCCAGTACTTC. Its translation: CAISEGTGEETQYF.